Following are 9 T cell receptor beta chains from one sample sequenced in a study of T-cell reconstitution after alpha-beta-depleted transplantation in children. Unique molecular identifiers were incorporated into the prepared TCRbeta library. TCRdb fed the PCR reads into MiXCR, producing one record per CDR3 protein. This table holds about 980,000 distinct CDR3 sequences, about 31% found once. The starting material was PBMCs, mostly from graft donor cells, obtained 360 days after TCRalphabeta/CD19-depleted stem cell transplant. Receptor source: a boy in the first two years of life who had a stem cell transplant for SCID, so the T cells may come from the graft donor.

This clonotype was found a few times. In DNA form, the CDR3 reads TGTGCCAGCAGCTTTGGTGCTAGCGGGGGGCGTAACACCGGGGAGCTGTTTTTT. This encodes CASSFGASGGRNTGELFF. This chain links TRBV11-2 with TRBJ2-2; 11 bases are shared with TRBD2. Looked up from germline, CDR1 is SGHAT and CDR2 is FQNNGV. V trimming: 3 bases; J trimming: 2 bases; junction bases outside the gene matches: 8. The CDR3 has 18 residues.

This clonotype was found many times. The rearrangement joins TRBV7-6 to TRBJ2-2; D is unclear. CDR1 is SGHVS, CDR2 FNYEAQ, per germline. The CDR3 length is 10 residues. With 8 bases removed from V and 4 bases from J, the gap between germline ends came to 2 bases. This chain's CDR3 is CASGTGELFF. As DNA, the CDR3 is TGTGCCAGCGGCACCGGGGAGCTGTTTTTT. Complete variable domain (other parts from reference TRBV7-6 and TRBJ2-2): GAGVSQSPRYKVTKRGQDVALRCDPISGHVSLYWYRQALGQGPEFLTYFNYEAQQDKSGLPNDRFSAERPEGSISTLTIQRTEQRDSAMYRCASGTGELFFGEGSRLTVL.

This clonotype was observed a few times. The chain joins TRBV7-2 to TRBJ2-7; perhaps TRBD1 as D (6 bases). Trimming left V 5 bases short and J 3 bases short, with 14 bases between. Germline-derived CDR1 and CDR2 are SGHTA and FQGNSA. This CDR3 spans 14 amino acids. The CDR3 DNA is TGTGCCAGCAGCCTCGGACAGAAGAGCTACGAGCAGTACTTC. It yields the protein CASSLGQKSYEQYF.

This clonotype has a handful of counts. The rearrangement links TRBV7-2 to TRBJ2-7; TRBD1 or TRBD2 may be the D gene (5 bases each). The CDR3 consists of 12 residues. The germline CDR1 and CDR2 sequences are SGHTA and FQGNSA. V was clipped by 8 bases and J by 2 bases, with 10 bases between them. The CDR3: CASSGAPYEQYF. As DNA, the CDR3 is TGTGCCAGCTCCGGGGCTCCCTACGAGCAGTACTTC.

The chain is built from TRBV15 and TRBJ2-3, with 11 bases lining up with TRBD2. CDR1 is LNHNV and CDR2 is YYDKDF in the germline V gene (reference sequence). The V and J ends lost 7 bases and 5 bases, in that order; junction bases with no gene match: 11. The CDR3 has 16 residues. The CDR3 protein is CATTLGASGGQDTQYF. CDR3 DNA sequence: TGTGCCACCACGTTGGGCGCTAGCGGGGGGCAAGATACGCAGTATTTT. The variable domain in full, completed from reference TRBV15 and TRBJ2-3, reads DAMVIQNPRYQVTQFGKPVTLSCSQTLNHNVMYWYQQKSSQAPKLLFHYYDKDFNNEADTPDNFQSRRPNTSFCFLDIRSPGLGDTAMYLCATTLGASGGQDTQYFGPGTRLTVL.

This clonotype was observed a few times. The chain has TRBV4-1 and TRBJ1-1; a weak D match, TRBD1 (5 bases). The germline gives CDR1 MGHRA, CDR2 YSYEKL. CDR3 length: 14 residues. The V end lost 2 bases, the J end lost 6 bases, and 13 bases lay between the germline ends. The chain's CDR3 is CASSQQGGTPEAFF. For the CDR3, the DNA is TGCGCCAGCAGCCAACAGGGTGGAACCCCTGAAGCTTTCTTT.

The genes are TRBV10-3 and TRBJ2-7; perhaps TRBD1 as D (6 bases). Germline CDR1 is ENHRY and CDR2 is SYGVKD. Trimming removed 6 bases at V and 4 bases at J, with 13 bases between. The CDR3 is made up of 13 amino acids. The DNA for the CDR3 is TGTGCCATCAGAGCCGGGGACAAATACGAGCAGTACTTC. Translation gives CAIRAGDKYEQYF.

This clonotype appeared a few times. The gene calls are TRBV10-3 and TRBJ2-1; D is possibly TRBD1 or TRBD2 (5 bases each). The germline CDR1 and CDR2 sequences are ENHRY and SYGVKD. The CDR3 sequence is 12 residues long. Trimming left V 8 bases short and J 10 bases short, with 15 bases between. This CDR3 is CAISTVLGEQFF. Written as DNA, the CDR3 is TGTGCCATCTCGACAGTACTAGGGGAGCAGTTCTTC.

In this sample, this clonotype turned up a few times. The chain combines TRBV20-1 with TRBJ1-2; 7 bases fit TRBD1. Trimming at V came to 6 bases and at J to 2 bases, leaving 3 bases not matched to a gene. This CDR3 has 12 residues. From germline, CDR1 is DFQATT and CDR2 SNEGSKA (reference sequence). The CDR3 is CSAGGENYGYTF. CDR3 nucleotide sequence: TGCAGTGCAGGGGGCGAAAACTATGGCTACACCTTC.